One and the same sample provided the 30 T cell receptor beta chains below, sequenced in a study of blood T cell repertoires in COVID-19. The method was immunoSEQ multiplex PCR; TCRdb's version includes in-frame clones alone and lacks a portion of them. The sample has approximately 400,000 clones; 85% to 90% are singletons. The sequencing sample was made of PBMCs or T cells enriched from blood (not recorded which). These receptors were taken from a woman in her late teens or twenties who had recovered from COVID-19.

This sequence joins TRBV5-6 and TRBJ2-7; D not certain. V dropped 4 bases and J dropped 1 base, with 18 bases sitting between them. Germline-derived CDR1 and CDR2 are SGHDT and YYEEEE. The CDR3 is 16 residues long. The CDR3 region is CASSPIRPSQSYEQYF. The CDR3 DNA is TGTGCCAGCAGCCCAATCAGGCCATCTCAATCCTACGAGCAGTACTTC.

This clone was seen only once. The rearrangement joins TRBV5-1 to TRBJ2-7; D gene unclear. This CDR3 contains 19 residues. The V end lost 1 base, the J end lost 5 bases, and 28 bases lay between the germline ends. Germline CDR1 reads SGHRS; CDR2 reads YFSETQ. Written as DNA, the CDR3 is TGCGCCAGCAGCTTGATCGGCGGTGTGGCCAACCCAAGAGGCCACGAGCAGTACTTC. Amino acid sequence: CASSLIGGVANPRGHEQYF.

This rearrangement joins TRBV5-1 to TRBJ1-5; no definite D call. CDR1 and CDR2 from the germline V gene are SGHRS and YFSETQ. Deletions cut 0 bases from V and 4 bases from J, with 8 bases between. The CDR3 runs 14 residues. Here the CDR3 DNA reads TGCGCCAGCAGCTTGGAGTACGGGAATCAGCCCCAGCATTTT. As protein: CASSLEYGNQPQHF.

J is TRBJ2-1 and V is TRBV3-1 (or the pseudogene TRBV3-2); 8 positions agree with TRBD1. Germline V lookup: CDR1 LGHDT, CDR2 YNNKEL (reference sequence). Germline trimming cut 3 bases from V and 7 bases from J; bases unmatched to any gene: 2. The CDR3 spans 13 residues. CDR3 nucleotide sequence: TGTGCCAGCAGCCAGCGGACAGGGAATGAGCAGTTCTTC. The encoded protein is CASSQRTGNEQFF.

The chain recombines TRBV5-6 with TRBJ1-2, with 7 bases identical to TRBD1. The CDR3 spans 15 residues. Germline V lookup: CDR1 SGHDT, CDR2 YYEEEE. J lost 0 bases, V lost 4 bases, and 6 bases had no gene match. In nucleotides, the CDR3 is TGTGCCAGCAGCCCGACGGACAGGCCTAACTATGGCTACACCTTC. It encodes CASSPTDRPNYGYTF.

This clone appeared a few times. V usage is TRBV12-3 or TRBV12-4 and J usage is TRBJ1-2; D not resolved. V lost 5 bases and J 2 bases, leaving 6 bases between the germline ends. The CDR3 is made up of 12 amino acids. Here the CDR3 DNA reads TGTGCCAGCAGTCATCAGAACTATGGCTACACCTTC. Its protein is CASSHQNYGYTF.

The J gene is TRBJ2-3, the V gene TRBV6-5; 8 bases map to TRBD2. CDR1 is MNHEY, CDR2 SVGAGI, per germline. Unmatched junction bases numbered 8, after V lost 7 bases and J lost 2 bases. The CDR3 runs 15 residues. In nucleotides, the CDR3 is TGTGCCAGCACCAAGACCGGGGGGGCCACAGATACGCAGTATTTT. Residues: CASTKTGGATDTQYF.

This clone has a single count. The chain is built from TRBV7-3 and TRBJ2-1, with TRBD2 matching over 7 bases. The J segment lost 0 bases and the V segment lost 0 bases, leaving 17 bases of the junction unmatched. Germline V CDR1 and CDR2: SGHTA, FQGTGA. The CDR3 runs 21 residues. CDR3 amino acids: CASSLTSFFSKAGSSYNEQFF. Here the CDR3 DNA reads TGTGCCAGCAGCTTAACGTCGTTCTTCTCTAAAGCGGGGAGCTCCTACAATGAGCAGTTCTTC.

As for this clone: An end of the junction does not agree with germline; a read error may underlie this. The chain is built from TRBV6-1 and TRBJ1-2, with a possible D match to TRBD1 (6 bases). CDR3 length: 13 amino acids. CDR1 MNHNS and CDR2 SASEGT come from the germline V gene. In DNA, the CDR3 is TGTGCCAGCAGGGAAGAGGGGGACTATGGCTACACCTTC. It translates to CASREEGDYGYTF.

This clone has just one count. The chain joins TRBV7-9 to TRBJ1-1; D unclear. V gave up 4 bases and J gave up 3 bases, with 21 bases separating them. The CDR3 is 17 residues long. Germline V gene data show CDR1 as SEHNR and CDR2 as FQNEAQ (reference sequence). This chain's CDR3 is CASSSAGRRGLDTEAFF. CDR3 bases: TGTGCCAGCAGCTCCGCGGGCCGGAGAGGGTTGGACACTGAAGCTTTCTTT.

V gene TRBV5-6 combines with J gene TRBJ1-1, with D uncertain. The CDR3 extends over 13 amino acids. Germline V lookup: CDR1 SGHDT, CDR2 YYEEEE. Trimming took 0 bases from V and 7 from J, leaving 10 bases between them. The CDR3 sequence is CASSLASGVEAFF. CDR3 nucleotide sequence: TGTGCCAGCAGCTTGGCCAGCGGGGTTGAAGCTTTCTTT.

J is TRBJ1-5 and V is TRBV7-8; D is ambiguous. CDR3 length: 15 amino acids. CDR1 is SGHVS, CDR2 FQNEAQ, per germline. V lost 1 base and J lost 3, with 10 bases in between. CDR3 DNA sequence: TGTGCCAGCAGCTTAGGATATGCAGACAATCAGCCCCAGCATTTT. Amino acids: CASSLGYADNQPQHF.

The rearrangement links TRBV28 to TRBJ1-3; no definite D call. This CDR3 comprises 14 residues. The germline gives CDR1 MDHEN, CDR2 SYDVKM. Trimming removed 6 bases at V and 2 bases at J, with 11 bases between. CDR3 region: CASRPDGAGNTIYF. CDR3 sequence (DNA): TGTGCCAGCAGGCCCGACGGGGCTGGAAACACCATATATTTT. Full variable domain (remainder filled in from reference TRBV28 and TRBJ1-3): DVKVTQSSRYLVKRTGEKVFLECVQDMDHENMFWYRQDPGLGLRLIYFSYDVKMKEKGDIPEGYSVSREKKERFSLILESASTNQTSMYLCASRPDGAGNTIYFGEGSWLTVV.

The gene calls are TRBV27 and TRBJ2-7; the match to TRBD1 covers 8 bases. The CDR3 runs to 13 residues. The germline gives CDR1 MNHEY, CDR2 SMNVEV (reference sequence). Trimming at V came to 8 bases and at J to 2 bases, leaving 5 bases not matched to a gene. The CDR3 DNA sequence: TGTGCCAGCGGGTTGACAGGGGCCTACGAGCAGTACTTC. Protein sequence: CASGLTGAYEQYF.

The V gene is TRBV10-3, the J gene TRBJ2-6; D is possibly TRBD2 (6 bases). The CDR3 is 17 residues long. The germline V and J ends were trimmed by 4 bases and 0 bases, with 13 bases remaining between them. Per germline, CDR1 ENHRY and CDR2 SYGVKD. The CDR3 sequence: CAISGLLGLSGANVLTF. As DNA, the CDR3 is TGTGCCATCAGTGGACTTTTGGGACTCTCTGGGGCCAACGTCCTGACTTTC.

V gene TRBV2 combines with J gene TRBJ2-7, with a weak D call TRBD1 (5 bases). The germline gives CDR1 SNHLY, CDR2 FYNNEI. The CDR3 spans 13 residues. The V gene lost 8 bases and the J gene lost 0 bases, with 11 bases spanning the gap. The CDR3 DNA is TGTGCCAGCGTCAGGGATCCCTCCTACGAGCAGTACTTC. Translation: CASVRDPSYEQYF. Together with reference TRBV2 and TRBJ2-7, the CDR3 gives the full variable domain: EPEVTQTPSHQVTQMGQEVILRCVPISNHLYFYWYRQILGQKVEFLVSFYNNEISEKSEIFDDQFSVERPDGSNFTLKIRSTKLEDSAMYFCASVRDPSYEQYFGPGTRLTVT.

The rearrangement links TRBV12-3 or TRBV12-4 to TRBJ1-2, with D perhaps matching TRBD1 (5 bases). V lost 3 bases and J lost 7, with 12 bases in between. The CDR3 contains 13 residues. As DNA, the CDR3 is TGTGCCAGCAGTTTCGGGCGACAGAGTGGCTACACCTTC. It encodes CASSFGRQSGYTF.

This clone occurred once. The chain combines TRBV2 with TRBJ2-7; possibly TRBD1 for D (5 bases). Trimming shortened V by 7 bases and J by 2 bases, and 18 bases separated the two germline ends. Looked up from germline, CDR1 is SNHLY and CDR2 is FYNNEI. The CDR3 is 15 residues long. CDR3 coding DNA: TGTGCCAGCACTGTGCAGGGCATAATGCCCTACGAGCAGTACTTC. It yields the protein CASTVQGIMPYEQYF.

This chain links TRBV7-3 with TRBJ2-5; 7 bases match TRBD2. The germline CDR1 and CDR2 sequences are SGHTA and FQGTGA. CDR3 length equals 15 residues. Trimming removed 5 bases from V and 4 bases from J; junction bases left unmatched: 10. The CDR3 DNA is TGTGCCAGCAGCCAATGGCCGGGACTATCAGAGACCCAGTACTTC. This translates into CASSQWPGLSETQYF.

This chain uses TRBV12-3 or TRBV12-4 with TRBJ1-6; D not resolved. Trimming removed 1 base at V and 7 bases at J, with 5 bases between. The CDR3 consists of 13 residues. The CDR3 region has the DNA TGTGCCAGCAGTTTAGGTTCAAATTCACCCCTCCACTTT. The encoded protein is CASSLGSNSPLHF.

This chain links TRBV7-9 with TRBJ2-1; 8 positions match TRBD1. The length of the CDR3 is 15 residues. The V gene's germline CDR1 is SEHNR and CDR2 FQNEAQ (reference sequence). V dropped 5 bases and J dropped 4; count of bases not matched to a gene: 7. The CDR3 loop is CASSPDRGNYNEQFF. CDR3 nucleotide sequence: TGTGCCAGCAGCCCAGACAGGGGTAATTACAATGAGCAGTTCTTC.

The CDR3 reads CATSDPILAGGLTDTQYF. CDR3 DNA sequence: TGTGCCACCAGTGACCCAATACTAGCGGGGGGCCTTACAGATACGCAGTATTTT. The rearrangement uses TRBV24-1 and TRBJ2-3; 12 bases align to TRBD2. Trimming cost V 4 bases and J 3 bases; bases outside gene matches: 10. The CDR3 sequence is 18 residues long. Germline assignment: CDR1 KGHDR and CDR2 SFDVKD.

This chain connects TRBV11-2 to TRBJ2-7; possibly TRBD1 for D (5 bases). The CDR3 covers 17 residues. V dropped 4 bases and J dropped 1 base, with 20 bases sitting between them. CDR1 is SGHAT and CDR2 is FQNNGV in the germline V gene. CDR3 bases: TGTGCCAGCAGCTCCCTTCGGCGCCAGGGCACTTCCTACGAGCAGTACTTC. Translation: CASSSLRRQGTSYEQYF.

This chain joins TRBV25-1 and TRBJ1-6; D is unresolved. The CDR3 covers 15 residues. CDR1 and CDR2 from the germline V gene are MGHDK and SYGVNS. The ends were cut back, 1 base at V and 10 bases at J, with 14 bases in the middle. CDR3 sequence reads: CASSEWSGSVSPLHF. CDR3 DNA: TGTGCCAGCAGTGAATGGTCGGGGTCTGTATCACCCCTCCACTTT.

This chain connects TRBV4-1 to TRBJ1-5; possibly TRBD1 for D (5 bases). The CDR3 length is 16 residues. The ends were cut back, 0 bases at V and 11 bases at J, with 20 bases in the middle. Germline lookup yields CDR1 MGHRA and CDR2 YSYEKL. The DNA for the CDR3 is TGCGCCAGCAGCCAAGATACCCAGGGCGGCGGGAGGGCCCAGCATTTT. As protein: CASSQDTQGGGRAQHF.

The chain is built from TRBV13 and TRBJ2-1, with D possibly TRBD1 on 6 matching bases. There are 14 residues in the CDR3. V gave up 7 bases and J gave up 10 bases, with 20 bases separating them. CDR1 and CDR2 (germline): PRHDT, FYEKMQ (reference sequence). For the CDR3, the DNA is TGTGCCAGCAAATCAGAACAGGGTTCAGGAGAGCAGTTCTTC. Translating gives CASKSEQGSGEQFF. The variable domain in full, completed from reference TRBV13 and TRBJ2-1, reads AAGVIQSPRHLIKEKRETATLKCYPIPRHDTVYWYQQGPGQDPQFLISFYEKMQSDKGSIPDRFSAQQFSDYHSELNMSSLELGDSALYFCASKSEQGSGEQFFGPGTRLTVL.

This clone was counted a single time. The chain carries TRBV27 and TRBJ1-1; no clear D gene. This CDR3 contains 14 residues. Trimming stripped 2 bases from V and 1 base from J, with 8 bases between. In germline, CDR1 is MNHEY, CDR2 SMNVEV (reference sequence). CDR3 loop: CASSLDGKNTEAFF. The CDR3 coding sequence is TGTGCCAGCAGTTTAGACGGGAAGAACACTGAAGCTTTCTTT.

Only a few counts were recorded for this clone. The CDR3 region is CASSIRPGEQYF. For the CDR3, the DNA is TGTGCCAGCAGTATCAGACCAGGCGAGCAGTACTTC. V and J are TRBV3-1 (or the pseudogene TRBV3-2) and TRBJ2-7; unclear D gene. V lost 6 bases, J lost 6 bases, and 12 bases lay in between. CDR1 and CDR2 (germline): LGHDT, YNNKEL (reference sequence). CDR3 length: 12 residues.

The rearrangement joins TRBV27 to TRBJ1-3; 8 bases are shared with TRBD1. CDR1 is MNHEY and CDR2 is SMNVEV in the germline V gene (reference sequence). Trimming removed 0 bases from V and 0 bases from J; junction bases left unmatched: 10. CDR3 size: 19 residues. The CDR3 region has the DNA TGTGCCAGCAGTTTATCCGCCGGCGGGACAGGTAGCTCTGGAAACACCATATATTTT. Its translation: CASSLSAGGTGSSGNTIYF.

This clone was seen a handful of times. The chain uses TRBV7-9 and TRBJ1-2, with D unresolved. CDR3 length: 14 residues. Germline V lookup: CDR1 SEHNR, CDR2 FQNEAQ (reference sequence). V was cut by 8 bases and J by 0 bases, with 13 bases left in between. Written as DNA, the CDR3 is TGTGCCAGCCCCGAGACGAGGGCTAACTATGGCTACACCTTC. Amino acid sequence: CASPETRANYGYTF.